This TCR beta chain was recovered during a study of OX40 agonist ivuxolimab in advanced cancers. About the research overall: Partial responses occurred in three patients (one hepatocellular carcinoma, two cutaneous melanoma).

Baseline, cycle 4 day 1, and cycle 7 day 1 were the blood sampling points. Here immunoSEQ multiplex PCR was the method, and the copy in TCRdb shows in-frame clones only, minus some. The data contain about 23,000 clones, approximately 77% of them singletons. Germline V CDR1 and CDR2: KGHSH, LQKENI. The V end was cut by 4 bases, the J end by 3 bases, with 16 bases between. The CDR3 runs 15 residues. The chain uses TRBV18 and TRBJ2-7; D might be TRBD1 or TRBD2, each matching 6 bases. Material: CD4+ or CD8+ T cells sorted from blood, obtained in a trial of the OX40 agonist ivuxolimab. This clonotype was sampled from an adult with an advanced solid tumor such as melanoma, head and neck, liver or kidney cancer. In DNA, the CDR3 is TGTGCCAGCTCACAGCCAGGGGTGGGAGGCTACGAGCAGTACTTC. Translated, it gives CASSQPGVGGYEQYF.